This TCR beta chain was found in a study of shared T cell receptors in the human thymus. The assay was immunoSEQ multiplex PCR, and TCRdb's table has in-frame clones only and misses some. Among hundreds of thousands of clones listed, just under 95% were seen once. Germline CDR1 and CDR2: MGHRA and YSYEKL. The CDR3 totals 14 residues. The V gene lost 0 bases and the J gene lost 11 bases, with 13 bases spanning the gap. The sequenced material came from thymocytes. The sequence was collected from a human donor. The chain combines TRBV4-1 with TRBJ2-2; D is perhaps TRBD1 or TRBD2 (6 bases each). CDR3 sequence: CASSQDPRGVELFF. CDR3 bases: TGCGCCAGCAGCCAAGACCCTAGGGGGGTAGAGCTGTTTTTT.